This T cell receptor beta chain came from a study of blood T cell repertoires in COVID-19 (dated by TCRdb to about 2020). General notes on the study: Collaborator samples came from the United States, Italy and Spain and covered acute and convalescent phases of COVID-19. The material from the prospective study consisted of cDNA or gDNA derived from T cells, B-cell-depleted T cells, or PBMCs. Deeply sampled blood TCRbeta repertoires from subjects exposed to, actively infected with, or recovered from COVID-19 were included in the dataset. A freely available public database, intended as a resource for researchers studying the immune response to SARS-CoV-2, is where the repertoires were released. Samples came from the ongoing ImmuneRACE study (first 160 participants) plus 1,254 subjects from 6 global collaborators. The sample metadata nearly always contained a de-identified subject ID, COVID-19 status, age in years and sex. Where HLA class I and class II types were available, the types were taken from metadata supplied by the sample provider, not from assay-based typing.

As for this clone: Its antigen target is currently unknown. Per-base quality was not reported, and no clone a single base away is much larger than it.

TCRbeta CDR3 regions were amplified from genomic DNA by means of the immunoSEQ Assay, a bias-controlled multiplex PCR. The authors' pipeline ran thus. Within the assay, amplification of reference gene primers was used to estimate how many nucleated cells each sample contained. To quantify the absolute abundance of each unique TCRbeta CDR3 rearrangement, sequence reads were collapsed and filtered. Productive Simpson clonality was computed per sample as the square root of Simpson's diversity index over productive rearrangements. Imported from immuneACCESS, the table was reduced by TCRdb to in-frame sequences with V and J called. These copies leave out some clones; in studies compared against another copy, an unresolved V gene accounts for under half, and the cause of the remainder is not known. V and J calls and clone size come straight from that table; D and trimming were deduced from the DNA. The table for this sample lists around 200,000 clones; 80% to 85% of them were counted only once. About a sixth of the sample lies in the top ten.

The collaborating institutions used their own protocols to collect whole blood in K2EDTA tubes. Collaborator samples were shipped for TCRbeta analysis as frozen whole blood, isolated PBMCs, or DNA extracted from either sample type. Broader findings and caveats from the paper: The amount of clinical and demographic metadata varied by source and participant and was provided uncurated.

Trimming costs V 10 bases and J 5 bases, and their ends lie 13 bases apart. Taken from cysteine to phenylalanine, the CDR3 has 12 residues. The CDR3 DNA has 36 bases and is translated from base 1. The germline V gene encodes CDR1 MNHEY and CDR2 SVGAGI. The receptor's source is a woman aged 80 or older with active or convalescent COVID-19. Sequenced material: peripheral blood. The chain uses TRBV6-5 and TRBJ2-3; too little of a D gene remains to name it. The DNA is as follows: TGTGCCACAGCCCAGGCTTTAGATACGCAGTATTTT. Translated, it gives CATAQALDTQYF.